These 21 T cell receptor beta chains share one sample of origin, sequenced in a study of blood T cell repertoires in COVID-19. The protocol was immunoSEQ multiplex PCR, while the TCRdb copy is restricted to in-frame clones and leaves out a portion. The sample carries 80,000 to 100,000 clones, approximately 81% recorded once. Material: peripheral blood. All receptors come from a man aged 55 to 69 with acute or convalescent COVID-19.

This chain joins TRBV19 and TRBJ2-7, with 13 bases lining up with TRBD2. V lost 3 bases to trimming and J lost 2 bases; unmatched junction nucleotides: 1. This CDR3 is 15 amino acids long. Germline CDR1 reads LNHDA; CDR2 reads SQIVND (reference sequence). The DNA for the CDR3 is TGTGCCAGTAGTATTGGACTAGCGGGGGCCTACGAGCAGTACTTC. Its translation: CASSIGLAGAYEQYF.

This sequence joins TRBV14 and TRBJ2-5; 8 nucleotides match TRBD2. The CDR3 extends over 17 amino acids. CDR1 SGHDN and CDR2 FVKESK come from the germline V gene. Unmatched junction bases numbered 7, after V lost 1 base and J lost 0 bases. The CDR3 region is CASSQVELAAYQETQYF. CDR3 sequence (DNA): TGTGCCAGCAGCCAAGTCGAACTAGCGGCCTACCAAGAGACCCAGTACTTC.

The genes are TRBV5-4 and TRBJ2-7; 8 bases agree with TRBD2. The CDR3 contains 15 residues. Trimming took 4 bases from V and 2 from J; bases not matched to a gene: 8. Germline CDR1 reads SGHNT; CDR2 reads YYREEE (reference sequence). For the CDR3, the DNA is TGTGCCAGCAGCCGGGGGGGAGGGCAACCCTACGAGCAGTACTTC. Translation gives CASSRGGGQPYEQYF.

The chain couples TRBV19 to TRBJ1-1; D is possibly TRBD1 (5 bases). Looked up from germline, CDR1 is LNHDA and CDR2 is SQIVND (reference sequence). V was clipped by 0 bases and J by 1 base, with 9 bases between them. This CDR3 contains 15 residues. CDR3 DNA: TGTGCCAGTAGTATAGATGGCAGGGCGAACACTGAAGCTTTCTTT. It translates to CASSIDGRANTEAFF.

V usage is TRBV7-2 and J usage is TRBJ2-2; 14 bases align to TRBD2. This CDR3 region has 16 residues. Losses at the gene ends were 4 bases for V and 6 bases for J; bases not matched to a gene: 4. Germline V gives CDR1 SGHTA, CDR2 FQGNSA. The CDR3 is CASSSTSGRAAGELFF. In nucleotides, the CDR3 is TGTGCCAGCAGCTCGACTAGCGGGAGGGCCGCCGGGGAGCTGTTTTTT.

The gene calls are TRBV7-2 and TRBJ2-3; TRBD2 aligns across 12 bases. CDR1 SGHTA and CDR2 FQGNSA come from the germline V gene. The CDR3 length is 18 residues. Trimming removed 3 bases from V and 2 bases from J; junction bases left unmatched: 9. In nucleotides, the CDR3 is TGTGCCAGCAGCTTCTTCCTACTAGCGGGAGGAGCCACAGATACGCAGTATTTT. Protein: CASSFFLLAGGATDTQYF.

This rearrangement joins TRBV11-3 to TRBJ1-6, with D possibly TRBD1 on 6 matching bases. CDR3 length: 14 residues. Germline V lookup: CDR1 SGHNT, CDR2 YENEEA. V lost 4 bases and J lost 7, with 11 bases in between. Here the CDR3 reads CASSYREYNSPLHF. The DNA of the CDR3 is TGTGCCAGCAGCTACAGGGAATACAATTCACCCCTCCACTTT.

The chain uses TRBV7-9 and TRBJ1-1; D might be TRBD1 (5 bases). The germline gives CDR1 SEHNR, CDR2 FQNEAQ (reference sequence). The CDR3 length is 15 residues. V dropped 5 bases and J dropped 4 bases, with 17 bases sitting between them. The CDR3 is CASSRGGVGITEAFF. CDR3 DNA: TGTGCCAGCAGCCGCGGAGGGGTGGGGATCACTGAAGCTTTCTTT.

This sequence joins TRBV20-1 and TRBJ1-1; tentatively, D is TRBD1 (6 bases). This CDR3 comprises 10 residues. V shed 6 bases and J shed 8 bases, with 10 bases lying between them. Germline-derived CDR1 and CDR2 are DFQATT and SNEGSKA (reference sequence). The CDR3 loop reads CSAPRGEAFF. CDR3 nucleotides: TGCAGTGCCCCCAGGGGCGAAGCTTTCTTT.

The V gene is TRBV28, the J gene TRBJ2-1, with 10 bases that match TRBD2. The CDR3 loop spans 15 amino acids. V lost 2 bases and J lost 8; bases outside the gene matches: 6. Germline values: CDR1 MDHEN, CDR2 SYDVKM. The CDR3 DNA follows: TGTGCCAGCAGTTTAAGGGCTAGCGGGAGTTATGAGCAGTTCTTC. It specifies CASSLRASGSYEQFF. Filled out from reference TRBV28 and TRBJ2-1, the complete variable domain reads DVKVTQSSRYLVKRTGEKVFLECVQDMDHENMFWYRQDPGLGLRLIYFSYDVKMKEKGDIPEGYSVSREKKERFSLILESASTNQTSMYLCASSLRASGSYEQFFGPGTRLTVL.

This clone was counted a single time. The chain couples TRBV24-1 to TRBJ2-7; D ambiguous. V lost 1 base and J 3 bases, leaving 3 bases between the germline ends. The CDR3 is made up of 12 amino acids. Per germline, CDR1 KGHDR and CDR2 SFDVKD. CDR3 DNA sequence: TGTGCCACCAGTGATTTCGGCTACGAGCAGTACTTC. Translating gives CATSDFGYEQYF.

V gene TRBV5-1 combines with J gene TRBJ1-2, with D tentatively TRBD1 (6 bases). The CDR3 has 12 amino acids. Germline V gene data show CDR1 as SGHRS and CDR2 as YFSETQ. Trimming stripped 5 bases from V and 7 bases from J, with 12 bases between. In DNA form, the CDR3 reads TGCGCCAGCAGTAGGGACATTGTTGGCTACACCTTC. Translation gives CASSRDIVGYTF.

V gene TRBV4-2 combines with J gene TRBJ2-7; 8 positions agree with TRBD1. The germline CDR1 and CDR2 sequences are LGHNA and YNFKEQ. This CDR3 has 14 residues. The junction had 5 bases not matched to a gene; V was cut back by 3 bases and J by 4 bases. The CDR3 reads CASSHRTGMYEQYF. The CDR3 coding sequence is TGTGCCAGCAGCCACAGGACAGGGATGTACGAGCAGTACTTC.

This sequence joins TRBV7-9 and TRBJ2-1; TRBD2 matches 10 bases. Per the germline V gene, CDR1 is SEHNR and CDR2 is FQNEAQ (reference sequence). This CDR3 is built from 15 residues. Trimming at V came to 5 bases and at J to 4 bases, leaving 5 bases not matched to a gene. CDR3 in amino acids: CASSQTSGVYNEQFF. Here the CDR3 DNA reads TGTGCCAGCAGCCAAACTAGCGGGGTTTACAATGAGCAGTTCTTC.

The gene calls are TRBV30 and TRBJ1-2; weak D call: TRBD1 (6 bases). The CDR3 has 14 residues. Germline V lookup: CDR1 GTSNPN, CDR2 SVGIG (reference sequence). Deletions cut 1 base from V and 1 base from J, with 10 bases between. CDR3 region: CAWSGDKRNYGYTF. CDR3 nucleotide sequence: TGTGCCTGGAGTGGGGACAAGCGTAACTATGGCTACACCTTC.

The V gene is TRBV27, the J gene TRBJ1-1; D is possibly TRBD1 (5 bases). Germline V gene sequence: CDR1 MNHEY, CDR2 SMNVEV (reference sequence). This CDR3 region has 13 residues. The germline V and J ends were trimmed by 5 bases and 4 bases, with 11 bases remaining between them. The CDR3 region has the DNA TGTGCCAGCAGTACAGGCATGGCCACTGAAGCTTTCTTT. Amino acid sequence: CASSTGMATEAFF.

V gene TRBV11-2 combines with J gene TRBJ2-2, with a weak D call TRBD2 (7 bases). Germline assignment: CDR1 SGHAT and CDR2 FQNNGV. The V and J ends lost 5 bases and 0 bases respectively, with 16 bases between them. The CDR3 runs 17 residues. The CDR3 region has the DNA TGTGCCAGCAGCCCCCGAGGGGGGGCTACGAACACCGGGGAGCTGTTTTTT. Amino acid sequence: CASSPRGGATNTGELFF.

The rearrangement joins TRBV27 to TRBJ2-7, with D unclear. The V gene's germline CDR1 is MNHEY and CDR2 SMNVEV (reference sequence). The CDR3 contains 13 residues. Trimming took off 5 bases at V and 0 bases at J, with 8 bases between the two ends. The DNA of the CDR3 is TGTGCCAGCAGTCCACTAAACTCCTACGAGCAGTACTTC. It specifies CASSPLNSYEQYF.

This chain uses TRBV29-1 with TRBJ2-1; weak D call: TRBD1 (6 bases). The CDR3 has 14 amino acids. Trimming shortened V by 6 bases and J by 2 bases, and 14 bases separated the two germline ends. Germline V gives CDR1 SQVTM, CDR2 ANQGSEA. CDR3 in DNA: TGCAGCGTCCCGGTAACAGGGCCCTACAATGAGCAGTTCTTC. Its protein is CSVPVTGPYNEQFF.

Here the CDR3 reads CASSLIYLAGGNTGELFF. The CDR3 coding sequence is TGCGCCAGCAGCTTGATCTATCTAGCGGGAGGGAACACCGGGGAGCTGTTTTTT. This sequence joins TRBV5-1 and TRBJ2-2, with 11 positions matching TRBD2. V shed 1 base and J 1 base; nucleotides not matched to a gene: 6. The CDR3 loop spans 18 amino acids. Germline CDR1 reads SGHRS; CDR2 reads YFSETQ.

The chain joins TRBV2 to TRBJ2-3, with 15 nucleotides matching TRBD2. The germline CDR1 and CDR2 sequences are SNHLY and FYNNEI. V lost 8 bases, J lost 5 bases, and 5 bases stayed unmatched. The CDR3 is 15 residues long. In nucleotides, the CDR3 is TGTGCCAGCCACGGACTAGCGGGGGGGGAAGATACGCAGTATTTT. This encodes CASHGLAGGEDTQYF.